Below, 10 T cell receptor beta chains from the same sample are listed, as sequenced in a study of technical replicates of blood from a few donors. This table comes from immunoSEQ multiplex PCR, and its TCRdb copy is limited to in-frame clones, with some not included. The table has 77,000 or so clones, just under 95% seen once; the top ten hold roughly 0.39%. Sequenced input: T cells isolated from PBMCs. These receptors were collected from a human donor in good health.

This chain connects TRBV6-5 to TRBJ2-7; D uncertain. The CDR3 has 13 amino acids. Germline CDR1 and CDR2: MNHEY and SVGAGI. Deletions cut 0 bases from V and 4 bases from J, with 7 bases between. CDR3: CASSYSIGYEQYF. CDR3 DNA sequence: TGTGCCAGCAGTTACTCTATCGGGTACGAGCAGTACTTC.

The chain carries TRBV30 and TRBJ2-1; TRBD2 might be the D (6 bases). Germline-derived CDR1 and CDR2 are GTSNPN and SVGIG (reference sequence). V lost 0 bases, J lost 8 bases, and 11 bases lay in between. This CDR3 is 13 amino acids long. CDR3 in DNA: TGTGCCTGGAGTGTAAATAGGGACTATGAGCAGTTCTTC. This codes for CAWSVNRDYEQFF.

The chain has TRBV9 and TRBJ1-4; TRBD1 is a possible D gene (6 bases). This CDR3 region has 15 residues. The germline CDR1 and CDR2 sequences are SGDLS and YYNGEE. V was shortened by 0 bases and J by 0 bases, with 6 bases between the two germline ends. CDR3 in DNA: TGTGCCAGCAGCGTAGGGACAGCAACTAATGAAAAACTGTTTTTT. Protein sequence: CASSVGTATNEKLFF.

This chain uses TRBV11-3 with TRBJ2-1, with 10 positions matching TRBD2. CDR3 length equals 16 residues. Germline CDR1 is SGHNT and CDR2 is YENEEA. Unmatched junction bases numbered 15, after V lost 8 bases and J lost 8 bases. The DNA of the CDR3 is TGTGCCAGCGGATATCAGGGCTTAGCGGGAGGCGATGAGCAGTTCTTC. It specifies CASGYQGLAGGDEQFF.

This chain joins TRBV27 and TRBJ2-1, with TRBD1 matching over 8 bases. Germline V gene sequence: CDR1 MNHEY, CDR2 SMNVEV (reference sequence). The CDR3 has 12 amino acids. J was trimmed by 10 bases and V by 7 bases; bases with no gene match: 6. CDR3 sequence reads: CASKPGGREQFF. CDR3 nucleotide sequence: TGTGCCAGCAAGCCAGGGGGCAGGGAGCAGTTCTTC.

The CDR3 spells CASSLRAGLNEKLFF. CDR3 sequence (DNA): TGTGCCAGCAGCTTGAGGGCGGGGCTGAATGAAAAACTGTTTTTT. The rearrangement joins TRBV5-4 to TRBJ1-4; a weak D match, TRBD1 (5 bases). The CDR3 contains 15 residues. In germline, CDR1 is SGHNT, CDR2 YYREEE (reference sequence). V lost 1 base to trimming and J lost 5 bases, with 12 bases between them. The entire variable domain, with the rest obtained from reference TRBV5-4 and TRBJ1-4, is as follows: ETGVTQSPTHLIKTRGQQVTLRCSSQSGHNTVSWYQQALGQGPQFIFQYYREEENGRGNFPPRFSGLQFPNYSSELNVNALELDDSALYLCASSLRAGLNEKLFFGSGTQLSVL.

CDR3 DNA: TGTGCAAGTCGCCGAGACAGGGGGGATCAGCCCCAGCATTTT. This encodes CASRRDRGDQPQHF. The J gene is TRBJ1-5, the V gene TRBV12-2; the table calls TRBD1, which could not be checked here. TRBV12-2 is recorded as a pseudogene. CDR3 size: 14 residues.

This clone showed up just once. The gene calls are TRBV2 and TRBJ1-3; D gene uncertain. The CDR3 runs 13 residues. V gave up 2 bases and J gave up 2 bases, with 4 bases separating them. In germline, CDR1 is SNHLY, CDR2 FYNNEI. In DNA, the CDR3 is TGTGCCAGCAGTGAACAGGCTGGAAACACCATATATTTT. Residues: CASSEQAGNTIYF.

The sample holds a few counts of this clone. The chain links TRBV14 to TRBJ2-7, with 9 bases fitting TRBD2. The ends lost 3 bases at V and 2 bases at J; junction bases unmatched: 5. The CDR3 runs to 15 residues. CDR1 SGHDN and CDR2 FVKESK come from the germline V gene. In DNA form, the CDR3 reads TGTGCCAGCAGCCAGGGACTAGCCCCGACCTACGAGCAGTACTTC. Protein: CASSQGLAPTYEQYF.

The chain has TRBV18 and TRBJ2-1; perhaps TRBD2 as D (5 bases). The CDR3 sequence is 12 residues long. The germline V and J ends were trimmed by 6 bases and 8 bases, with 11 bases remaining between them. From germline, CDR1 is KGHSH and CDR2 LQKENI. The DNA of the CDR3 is TGTGCCAGCTCGGGGAGTAGCGATGAGCAGTTCTTC. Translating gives CASSGSSDEQFF.